This T cell receptor (beta chain) is from a study of beta chain features in type 1 diabetes. This clone was counted a few times. The antigen is not known. Expressed TCRB transcripts were sequenced because the isolated RNA had all been reverse transcribed beforehand. About 3.4 million reads per sample on average were obtained from naive, central memory and regulatory T cell samples. Using immunoSEQ multiplex PCR, the repertoire was profiled, and TCRdb retains in-frame clones only, with some absent. The table lists a few hundred thousand clones, approximately 10% of them singletons. The study, taken as a whole, reports: Whatever favoring of shorter templates PCR might show would apply equally to patients and controls. A moderate, significant TCRB CDR3 shortening appeared in type 1 diabetes across four CD4+ subsets. TCRB repertoires of naive, central memory and Treg cells appeared more similar among patients than among healthy donors.

V lost 4 bases and J 1 base, leaving 7 bases between the germline ends. Germline V gene data show CDR1 as MDHEN and CDR2 as SYDVKM. The CDR3 loop spans 13 amino acids. This receptor was identified in a man aged 25-45 years with type 1 diabetes. The gene calls are TRBV28 and TRBJ1-2, with no clear D. The sequenced material came from naive CD4+ T cells from blood. For the CDR3, the DNA is TGTGCCAGCAGTTCCCCTGTTAACTATGGCTACACCTTC. Its translation: CASSSPVNYGYTF.